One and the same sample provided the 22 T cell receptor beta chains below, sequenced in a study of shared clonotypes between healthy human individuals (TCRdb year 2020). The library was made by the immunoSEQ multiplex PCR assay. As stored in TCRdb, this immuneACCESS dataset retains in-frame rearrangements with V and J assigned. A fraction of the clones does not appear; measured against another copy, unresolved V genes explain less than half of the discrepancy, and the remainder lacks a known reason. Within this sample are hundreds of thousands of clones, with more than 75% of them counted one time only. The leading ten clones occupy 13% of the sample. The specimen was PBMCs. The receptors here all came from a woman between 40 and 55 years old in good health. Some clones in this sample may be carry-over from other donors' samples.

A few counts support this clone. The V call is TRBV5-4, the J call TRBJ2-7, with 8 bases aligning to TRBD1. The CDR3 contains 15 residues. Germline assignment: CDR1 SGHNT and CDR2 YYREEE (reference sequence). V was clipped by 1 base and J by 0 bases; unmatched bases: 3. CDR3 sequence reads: CASSLPTGGSYEQYF. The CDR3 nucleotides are TGTGCCAGCAGCTTGCCCACAGGGGGCTCCTACGAGCAGTACTTC. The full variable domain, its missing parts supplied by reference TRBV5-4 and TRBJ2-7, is ETGVTQSPTHLIKTRGQQVTLRCSSQSGHNTVSWYQQALGQGPQFIFQYYREEENGRGNFPPRFSGLQFPNYSSELNVNALELDDSALYLCASSLPTGGSYEQYFGPGTRLTVT.

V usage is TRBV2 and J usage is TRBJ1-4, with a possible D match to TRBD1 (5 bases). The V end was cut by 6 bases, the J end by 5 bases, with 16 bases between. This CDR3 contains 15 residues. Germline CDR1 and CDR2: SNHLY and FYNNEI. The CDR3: CASRGIGVANEKLFF. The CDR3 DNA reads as TGTGCCAGCAGGGGGATAGGGGTCGCCAATGAAAAACTGTTTTTT.

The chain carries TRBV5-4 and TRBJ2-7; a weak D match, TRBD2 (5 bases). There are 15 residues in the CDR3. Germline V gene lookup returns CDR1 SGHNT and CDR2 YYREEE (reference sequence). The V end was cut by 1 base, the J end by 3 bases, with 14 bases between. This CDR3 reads CASSLSSGVNYEQYF. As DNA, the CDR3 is TGTGCCAGCAGCTTGTCGTCCGGGGTGAACTACGAGCAGTACTTC.

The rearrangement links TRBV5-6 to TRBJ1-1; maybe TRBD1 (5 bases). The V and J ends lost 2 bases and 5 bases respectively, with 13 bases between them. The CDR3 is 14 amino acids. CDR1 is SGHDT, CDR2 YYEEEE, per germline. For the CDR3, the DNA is TGTGCCAGCAGCTTAGCAGGGTGGGTTACTGAAGCTTTCTTT. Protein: CASSLAGWVTEAFF.

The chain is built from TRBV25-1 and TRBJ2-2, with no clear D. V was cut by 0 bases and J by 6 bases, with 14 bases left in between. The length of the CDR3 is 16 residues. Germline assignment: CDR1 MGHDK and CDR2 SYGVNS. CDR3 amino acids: CASSEYRAGSAGELFF. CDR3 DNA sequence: TGTGCCAGCAGTGAATATAGGGCAGGTTCTGCCGGGGAGCTGTTTTTT.

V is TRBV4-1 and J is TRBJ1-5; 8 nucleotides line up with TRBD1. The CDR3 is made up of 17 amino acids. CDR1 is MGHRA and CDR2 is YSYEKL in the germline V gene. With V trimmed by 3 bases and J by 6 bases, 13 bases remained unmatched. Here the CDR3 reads CASSHPARGLDFQPQHF. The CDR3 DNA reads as TGCGCCAGCAGCCACCCCGCCAGGGGGCTTGATTTTCAGCCCCAGCATTTT.

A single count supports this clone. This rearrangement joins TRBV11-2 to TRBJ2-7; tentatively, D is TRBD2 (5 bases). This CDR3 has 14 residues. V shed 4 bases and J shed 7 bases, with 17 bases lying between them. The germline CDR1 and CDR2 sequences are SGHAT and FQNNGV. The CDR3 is CASSSQRPTREQYF. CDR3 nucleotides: TGTGCCAGCAGCTCCCAGCGGCCCACTAGGGAGCAGTACTTC.

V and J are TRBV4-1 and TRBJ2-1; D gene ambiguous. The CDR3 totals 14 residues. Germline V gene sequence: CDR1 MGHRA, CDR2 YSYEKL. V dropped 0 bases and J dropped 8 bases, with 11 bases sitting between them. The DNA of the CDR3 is TGCGCCAGCAGCCAAGACCCCAGGACCGATGAGCAGTTCTTC. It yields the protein CASSQDPRTDEQFF.

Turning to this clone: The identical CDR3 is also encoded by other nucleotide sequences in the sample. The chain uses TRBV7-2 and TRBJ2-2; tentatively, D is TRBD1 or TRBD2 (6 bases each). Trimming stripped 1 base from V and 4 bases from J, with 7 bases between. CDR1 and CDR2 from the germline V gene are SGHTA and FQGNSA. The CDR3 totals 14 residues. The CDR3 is CASSLEGGTGELFF. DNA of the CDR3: TGTGCCAGCAGCTTAGAGGGGGGCACCGGGGAGCTGTTTTTT.

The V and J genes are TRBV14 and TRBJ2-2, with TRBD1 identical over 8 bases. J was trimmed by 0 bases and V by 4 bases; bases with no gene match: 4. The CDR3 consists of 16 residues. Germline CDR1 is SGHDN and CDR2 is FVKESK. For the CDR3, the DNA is TGTGCCAGCAGCCCGGGACAGGCTACGAACACCGGGGAGCTGTTTTTT. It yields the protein CASSPGQATNTGELFF.

Here the CDR3 reads CATEGARSYEQYF. The CDR3 DNA is TGTGCCACCGAGGGGGCCAGAAGCTACGAGCAGTACTTC. The chain has TRBV30 and TRBJ2-7; 7 bases agree with TRBD1. Germline V gives CDR1 GTSNPN, CDR2 SVGIG (reference sequence). The CDR3 covers 13 residues. The V gene end was trimmed by 8 bases and the J gene end by 3 bases; junction bases not matched to a gene: 10. Full variable domain (remainder filled in from reference TRBV30 and TRBJ2-7): SQTIHQWPATLVQPVGSPLSLECTVEGTSNPNLYWYRQAAGRGLQLLFYSVGIGQISSEVPQNLSASRPQDRQFILSSKKLLLSDSGFYLCATEGARSYEQYFGPGTRLTVT.

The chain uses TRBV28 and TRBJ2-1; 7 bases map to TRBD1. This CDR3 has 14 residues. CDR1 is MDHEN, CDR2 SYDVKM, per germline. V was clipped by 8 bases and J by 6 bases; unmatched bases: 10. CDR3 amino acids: CASRPPAGGNEQFF. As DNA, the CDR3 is TGTGCCAGCCGCCCTCCCGCAGGGGGCAATGAGCAGTTCTTC.

CDR3 DNA: TGTGCCAGTAGTATAGCGGTTCACCACGAGCAGTACTTC. Translating gives CASSIAVHHEQYF. V usage is TRBV19 and J usage is TRBJ2-7; D call uncertain. Trimming stripped 1 base from V and 5 bases from J, with 9 bases between. The CDR3 spans 13 residues. Germline V gives CDR1 LNHDA, CDR2 SQIVND (reference sequence).

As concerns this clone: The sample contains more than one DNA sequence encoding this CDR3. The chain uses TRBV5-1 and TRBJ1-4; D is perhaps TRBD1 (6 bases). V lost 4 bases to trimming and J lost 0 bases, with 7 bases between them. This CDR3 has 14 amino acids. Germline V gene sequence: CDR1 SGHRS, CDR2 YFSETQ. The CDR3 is CASSRTATNEKLFF. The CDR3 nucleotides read TGCGCCAGCAGCCGGACAGCAACTAATGAAAAACTGTTTTTT. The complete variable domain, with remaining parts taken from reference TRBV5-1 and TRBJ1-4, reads KAGVTQTPRYLIKTRGQQVTLSCSPISGHRSVSWYQQTPGQGLQFLFEYFSETQRNKGNFPGRFSGRQFSNSRSEMNVSTLELGDSALYLCASSRTATNEKLFFGSGTQLSVL.

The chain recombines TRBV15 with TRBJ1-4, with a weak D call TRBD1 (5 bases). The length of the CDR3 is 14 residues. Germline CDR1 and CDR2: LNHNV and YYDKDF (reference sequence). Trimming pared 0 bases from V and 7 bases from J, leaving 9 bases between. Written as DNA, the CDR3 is TGTGCCACCAGCAGAGATCGGGGGGTTGAAAAACTGTTTTTT. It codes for CATSRDRGVEKLFF.

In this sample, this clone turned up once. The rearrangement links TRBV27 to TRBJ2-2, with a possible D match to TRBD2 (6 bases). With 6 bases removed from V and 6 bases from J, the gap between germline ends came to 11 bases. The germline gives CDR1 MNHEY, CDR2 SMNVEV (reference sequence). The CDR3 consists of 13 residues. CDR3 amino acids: CASSGSRPGELFF. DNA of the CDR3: TGTGCCAGCAGCGGGAGTCGCCCCGGGGAGCTGTTTTTT.

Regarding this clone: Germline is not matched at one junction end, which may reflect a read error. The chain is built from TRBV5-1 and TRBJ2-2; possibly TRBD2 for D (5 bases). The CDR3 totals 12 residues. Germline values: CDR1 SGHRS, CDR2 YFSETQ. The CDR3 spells CVSSLEAGELFF. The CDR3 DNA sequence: TGCGTCAGCAGCTTGGAGGCCGGGGAGCTGTTTTTT.

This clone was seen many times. This CDR3 is CASSEGTTDYNEQFF. CDR3 DNA: TGTGCCAGCAGTGAAGGGACTACCGACTACAATGAGCAGTTCTTC. The genes are TRBV6-4 and TRBJ2-1, with 7 bases fitting TRBD2. From germline, CDR1 is MRHNA and CDR2 SNTAGT. The CDR3 is made up of 15 amino acids. The junction had 5 bases not matched to a gene; V was cut back by 3 bases and J by 3 bases.

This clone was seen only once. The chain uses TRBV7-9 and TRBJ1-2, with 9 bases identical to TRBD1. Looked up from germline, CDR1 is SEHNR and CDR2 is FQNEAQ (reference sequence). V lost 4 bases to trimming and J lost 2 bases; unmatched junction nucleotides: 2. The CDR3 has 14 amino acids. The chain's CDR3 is CASSWTGVNYGYTF. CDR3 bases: TGTGCCAGCAGCTGGACAGGGGTAAACTATGGCTACACCTTC.

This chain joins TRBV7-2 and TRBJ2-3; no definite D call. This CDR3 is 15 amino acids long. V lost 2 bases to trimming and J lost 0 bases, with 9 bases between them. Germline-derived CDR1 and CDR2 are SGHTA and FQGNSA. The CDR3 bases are TGTGCCAGCAGCTTACTCGTTGCTAGCACAGATACGCAGTATTTT. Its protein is CASSLLVASTDTQYF. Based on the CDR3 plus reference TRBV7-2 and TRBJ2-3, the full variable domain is GAGVSQSPSNKVTEKGKDVELRCDPISGHTALYWYRQSLGQGLEFLIYFQGNSAPDKSGLPSDRFSAERTGGSVSTLTIQRTQQEDSAVYLCASSLLVASTDTQYFGPGTRLTVL.

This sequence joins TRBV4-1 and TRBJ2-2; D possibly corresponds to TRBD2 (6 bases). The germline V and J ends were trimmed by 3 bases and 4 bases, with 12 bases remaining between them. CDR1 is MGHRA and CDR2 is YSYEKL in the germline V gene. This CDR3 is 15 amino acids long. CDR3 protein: CASSQPLAATGELFF. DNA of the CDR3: TGCGCCAGCAGCCAGCCACTAGCAGCCACCGGGGAGCTGTTTTTT.

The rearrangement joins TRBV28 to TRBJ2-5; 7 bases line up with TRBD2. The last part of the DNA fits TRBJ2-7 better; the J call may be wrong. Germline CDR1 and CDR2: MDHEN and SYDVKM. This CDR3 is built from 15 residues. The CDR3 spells CASSGLGWVSYEQYF. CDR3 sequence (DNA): TGTGCCAGCAGCGGACTAGGATGGGTTTCCTACGAGCAGTACTTC.